These 25 T cell receptor beta chains share one sample of origin, sequenced in a study of cytomegalovirus exposure and HLA in healthy donors (dated 2017 in TCRdb). Receptor libraries were prepared by the immunoSEQ multiplex PCR assay. For the multiplex PCR, a mixture combining 60 forward primers for TCR Vbeta segments and 13 reverse primers for TCR Jbeta segments was used. The immuneACCESS repertoire file appears here via TCRdb, limited to in-frame rearrangements. These files lack a portion of the clones; in checked studies, under half of the deficit traces to unresolved V genes, and the cause of the others is not known. The table kept for this sample lists over 65,000 clones. The top ten clones comprise roughly 4.8% of the sample. Sequencing input: PBMCs. The receptors stem from a man aged 25-45 years in good health and CMV-seronegative.

This chain uses TRBV7-8 with TRBJ1-2; no clear D gene. In germline, CDR1 is SGHVS, CDR2 FQNEAQ. Between the trimmed V and J ends, which lost 5 bases and 4 bases, there was a span of 14 bases. CDR3 length: 14 amino acids. The CDR3 DNA reads as TGTGCCAGCAGCCCAAAAACAGCAGGCTATGGCTACACCTTC. It encodes CASSPKTAGYGYTF.

The chain uses TRBV9 and TRBJ2-7; 10 positions agree with TRBD2. Germline V gene lookup returns CDR1 SGDLS and CDR2 YYNGEE. The V and J ends lost 0 bases and 4 bases, in that order; junction bases with no gene match: 4. The CDR3 covers 15 residues. Here the CDR3 DNA reads TGTGCCAGCAGCGTAGAAGCGGGAGGGATGTACGAGCAGTACTTC. Protein sequence: CASSVEAGGMYEQYF.

The rearrangement joins TRBV2 to TRBJ2-7; the D gene is possibly TRBD2 (6 bases). Trimming shortened V by 6 bases and J by 3 bases, and 24 bases separated the two germline ends. This CDR3 region has 17 residues. CDR1 and CDR2 (germline): SNHLY, FYNNEI. In nucleotides, the CDR3 is TGTGCCAGCAGCCCCTCACACGGTCGCCCCGGGGGCTACGAGCAGTACTTC. It translates to CASSPSHGRPGGYEQYF.

The chain recombines TRBV7-6 with TRBJ1-1; D call uncertain. This CDR3 is 13 amino acids long. The germline V gene has CDR1 SGHVS and CDR2 FNYEAQ. Trimming pared 0 bases from V and 6 bases from J, leaving 8 bases between. CDR3 bases: TGTGCCAGCAGCTTAGCGAGGAGGGCTGAAGCTTTCTTT. Its translation: CASSLARRAEAFF.

The chain carries TRBV6-1 and TRBJ1-5; no definite D call. Germline V gene data show CDR1 as MNHNS and CDR2 as SASEGT. Trimming took 6 bases from V and 5 from J, leaving 11 bases between them. There are 13 residues in the CDR3. The CDR3 DNA is TGTGCCAGCAGCGGCAGGCTTTATCAGCCCCAGCATTTT. Protein sequence: CASSGRLYQPQHF.

V and J are TRBV19 and TRBJ1-4; unclear D gene. Trimming left V 6 bases short and J 0 bases short, with 11 bases between. CDR3 length equals 15 residues. Germline V gives CDR1 LNHDA, CDR2 SQIVND (reference sequence). The DNA of the CDR3 is TGTGCCAGTAGGACTCATCGCGCAACTAATGAAAAACTGTTTTTT. Translated: CASRTHRATNEKLFF. Full variable domain (missing parts from reference TRBV19 and TRBJ1-4): DGGITQSPKYLFRKEGQNVTLSCEQNLNHDAMYWYRQDPGQGLRLIYYSQIVNDFQKGDIAEGYSVSREKKESFPLTVTSAQKNPTAFYLCASRTHRATNEKLFFGSGTQLSVL.

This rearrangement joins TRBV5-6 to TRBJ1-1; the match to TRBD1 covers 11 bases. CDR1 and CDR2 from the germline V gene are SGHDT and YYEEEE. V was clipped by 5 bases and J by 4 bases; unmatched bases: 4. The CDR3 consists of 14 residues. In DNA form, the CDR3 reads TGTGCCAGCAGTCCGGACAGGGGGCCCACTGAAGCTTTCTTT. Its translation: CASSPDRGPTEAFF. Together with reference TRBV5-6 and TRBJ1-1, the CDR3 gives the full variable domain: DAGVTQSPTHLIKTRGQQVTLRCSPKSGHDTVSWYQQALGQGPQFIFQYYEEEERQRGNFPDRFSGHQFPNYSSELNVNALLLGDSALYLCASSPDRGPTEAFFGQGTRLTVV.

The V call is TRBV6-1, the J call TRBJ1-6; 8 positions agree with TRBD1. The trim removed 2 bases at V and 7 bases at J, leaving 1 base unmatched. Germline assignment: CDR1 MNHNS and CDR2 SASEGT. The CDR3 totals 14 residues. In DNA form, the CDR3 reads TGTGCCAGCAGTGAAAGGACAGGGAATTCACCCCTCCACTTT. The encoded protein is CASSERTGNSPLHF.

This chain uses TRBV6-6 with TRBJ2-7; the D gene is possibly TRBD1 (5 bases). The germline CDR1 and CDR2 sequences are MNHNY and SVGAGI (reference sequence). This CDR3 is built from 12 residues. With 4 bases removed from V and 3 bases from J, the gap between germline ends came to 7 bases. In DNA, the CDR3 is TGTGCCAGCAGTTCGCAGGGCTACGAGCAGTACTTC. Protein sequence: CASSSQGYEQYF.

The chain employs TRBV6-5 and TRBJ1-6; D call uncertain. Deletions cut 7 bases from V and 8 bases from J, with 15 bases between. The CDR3 has 14 amino acids. From germline, CDR1 is MNHEY and CDR2 SVGAGI. CDR3 sequence: CASTTRAGYSPLHF. The CDR3 nucleotides are TGTGCCAGCACCACCCGAGCGGGTTATTCACCCCTCCACTTT.

Here the CDR3 reads CASSLMNTEAFF. As DNA, the CDR3 is TGTGCCAGCAGCCTAATGAACACTGAAGCTTTCTTT. The chain joins TRBV7-9 to TRBJ1-1; no clear D. Germline CDR1 is SEHNR and CDR2 is FQNEAQ (reference sequence). The germline V and J ends were trimmed by 5 bases and 0 bases, with 4 bases remaining between them. CDR3 length: 12 residues.

The gene calls are TRBV6-5 and TRBJ1-1; D remains ambiguous. Germline CDR1 and CDR2: MNHEY and SVGAGI. The CDR3 extends over 14 amino acids. V lost 2 bases and J 4 bases, leaving 11 bases between the germline ends. Written as DNA, the CDR3 is TGTGCCAGCAGTTACCAGGATGTGAGCACTGAAGCTTTCTTT. It encodes CASSYQDVSTEAFF.

This chain connects TRBV19 to TRBJ2-5, with D perhaps TRBD2 (7 bases). The CDR3 has 14 amino acids. The V gene lost 10 bases and the J gene lost 7 bases, with 22 bases spanning the gap. Germline V CDR1 and CDR2: LNHDA, SQIVND (reference sequence). The DNA for the CDR3 is TGTGCCACCGCCACCGTGAGGGGGGGTCGGACCCAGTACTTC. Amino acid sequence: CATATVRGGRTQYF.

The genes are TRBV6-1 and TRBJ2-1; D gene ambiguous. The CDR3 is 13 amino acids. V lost 4 bases, J lost 5 bases, and 9 bases lay in between. Looked up from germline, CDR1 is MNHNS and CDR2 is SASEGT. The CDR3 DNA is TGTGCCAGCAGTGTGAGTTTAAACAATGAGCAGTTCTTC. Translating it yields CASSVSLNNEQFF.

The chain has TRBV30 and TRBJ2-1; 13 positions match TRBD2. Trimming removed 4 bases from V and 12 bases from J; junction bases left unmatched: 9. This CDR3 contains 14 residues. Germline V gene lookup returns CDR1 GTSNPN and CDR2 SVGIG (reference sequence). CDR3 loop: CAWIHGLAGEGQFF. CDR3 sequence (DNA): TGTGCCTGGATCCACGGACTAGCGGGAGAAGGGCAGTTCTTC.

The genes are TRBV19 and TRBJ2-7; tentative D call: TRBD1 (5 bases). The CDR3 covers 13 residues. CDR1 is LNHDA and CDR2 is SQIVND in the germline V gene (reference sequence). Trimming removed 5 bases at V and 4 bases at J, with 12 bases between. CDR3 sequence reads: CASSATQGYEQYF. The CDR3 nucleotides are TGTGCCAGTAGTGCAACGCAGGGTTACGAGCAGTACTTC.

The V and J genes are TRBV30 and TRBJ2-3; maybe TRBD2 (5 bases). Germline V gene lookup returns CDR1 GTSNPN and CDR2 SVGIG (reference sequence). There are 13 residues in the CDR3. The V and J ends lost 0 bases and 5 bases respectively, with 9 bases between them. The CDR3 nucleotides read TGTGCCTGGAGTGTATCGGCGGGAGATACGCAGTATTTT. The encoded protein is CAWSVSAGDTQYF.

V gene TRBV19 combines with J gene TRBJ1-2; D remains unclear. There are 16 residues in the CDR3. The V gene lost 3 bases and the J gene lost 3 bases, with 17 bases spanning the gap. Germline CDR1 is LNHDA and CDR2 is SQIVND (reference sequence). The CDR3 nucleotides are TGTGCCAGTAGTATGGTCGATTGGAAGAGCGACTATGGCTACACCTTC. This translates into CASSMVDWKSDYGYTF.

The rearrangement joins TRBV9 to TRBJ1-1; D is perhaps TRBD1 (6 bases). V was cut by 0 bases and J by 4 bases, with 13 bases left in between. CDR1 and CDR2 (germline): SGDLS, YYNGEE. The CDR3 extends over 15 amino acids. CDR3 sequence reads: CASSVGGGPSTEAFF. The CDR3 DNA reads as TGTGCCAGCAGCGTAGGGGGGGGGCCTAGCACTGAAGCTTTCTTT.

The rearrangement links TRBV18 to TRBJ1-6; TRBD1 matches 7 bases. Germline-derived CDR1 and CDR2 are KGHSH and LQKENI. With V trimmed by 6 bases and J by 14 bases, 10 bases remained unmatched. This CDR3 comprises 13 residues. The DNA for the CDR3 is TGTGCCAGCTCCCCCGAGGCCCAGGGGGCCCTCCACTTT. Protein product: CASSPEAQGALHF.

This sequence joins TRBV10-2 and TRBJ2-7; D is possibly TRBD2 (5 bases). The germline V gene encodes CDR1 WSHSY and CDR2 SAAADI. The CDR3 runs to 16 residues. The V end lost 6 bases, the J end lost 0 bases, and 18 bases lay between the germline ends. For the CDR3, the DNA is TGCGCCAGCAGCTCACAGTCGGCGGGTGTCTCCTACGAGCAGTACTTC. Protein sequence: CASSSQSAGVSYEQYF.

The chain joins TRBV2 to TRBJ1-2, with 9 bases lining up with TRBD1. This CDR3 region has 13 residues. Germline trimming cut 8 bases from V and 2 bases from J; bases unmatched to any gene: 3. Germline CDR1 SNHLY, CDR2 FYNNEI. For the CDR3, the DNA is TGTGCCAGCGGAGGGACAGGGAACTATGGCTACACCTTC. Amino acid sequence: CASGGTGNYGYTF.

The chain is built from TRBV4-1 and TRBJ2-3; 7 nucleotides line up with TRBD1. CDR3 length: 16 residues. Germline V gives CDR1 MGHRA, CDR2 YSYEKL. V lost 4 bases and J lost 0; bases outside the gene matches: 7. The CDR3 nucleotides are TGCGCCAGCAGCCGGGACAGCACTCTTAGCACAGATACGCAGTATTTT. Protein sequence: CASSRDSTLSTDTQYF.

The chain has TRBV14 and TRBJ2-1; 11 bases agree with TRBD1. The CDR3 is 19 amino acids. Per the germline V gene, CDR1 is SGHDN and CDR2 is FVKESK. Germline trimming cut 1 base from V and 3 bases from J; bases unmatched to any gene: 11. In nucleotides, the CDR3 is TGTGCCAGCAGCCAAGGCGGACAGGGGGCAGGGATCAGCTACAATGAGCAGTTCTTC. It yields the protein CASSQGGQGAGISYNEQFF.

V is TRBV5-1 and J is TRBJ2-5; 8 bases agree with TRBD2. Germline V gives CDR1 SGHRS, CDR2 YFSETQ. The CDR3 loop spans 15 amino acids. Losses at the gene ends were 0 bases for V and 4 bases for J; bases not matched to a gene: 5. For the CDR3, the DNA is TGCGCCAGCAGCTTGGAAGGACTAGCTGTAGAGACCCAGTACTTC. Protein sequence: CASSLEGLAVETQYF. Full variable domain (missing parts from reference TRBV5-1 and TRBJ2-5): KAGVTQTPRYLIKTRGQQVTLSCSPISGHRSVSWYQQTPGQGLQFLFEYFSETQRNKGNFPGRFSGRQFSNSRSEMNVSTLELGDSALYLCASSLEGLAVETQYFGPGTRLLVL.